The 21 T cell receptor beta chains below were found in one sample sequenced in a study of CD8 T cells in ankylosing spondylitis. TCRdb redid the calling of the 5' RACE reads with MiXCR, one entry per CDR3 protein. Among fewer than 400,000 distinct CDR3 sequences, roughly 14% were seen once, and the ten largest hold approximately 1%. Specimen: blood, either unsorted or a sorted T cell fraction (not recorded which). These receptors originate from a male donor with ankylosing spondylitis or in good health (not recorded which).

This clonotype came up a few times. The chain has TRBV10-3 and TRBJ1-5; D unclear. The CDR3 is 13 residues long. Germline V CDR1 and CDR2: ENHRY, SYGVKD. V gave up 0 bases and J gave up 8 bases, with 8 bases separating them. CDR3 bases: TGTGCCATCAGTGAGTCGTGGCAGGAGCCCCAGCATTTT. Its translation is CAISESWQEPQHF.

This chain's CDR3 is CASSQEGELAGLKETQYF. For the CDR3, the DNA is TGTGCCAGCAGCCAAGAGGGGGAGCTAGCGGGTCTCAAAGAGACCCAGTACTTC. The chain has TRBV4-2 and TRBJ2-5; 8 bases line up with TRBD2. The CDR3 sequence is 18 residues long. J gave up 3 bases and V 0 bases, and 12 bases lay outside the gene matches. The germline gives CDR1 LGHNA, CDR2 YNFKEQ.

This clonotype was detected a few times. The chain combines TRBV5-6 with TRBJ2-2, with 7 bases lining up with TRBD1. Germline CDR1 reads SGHDT; CDR2 reads YYEEEE. Unmatched junction bases numbered 6, after V lost 7 bases and J lost 0 bases. This CDR3 spans 15 amino acids. The CDR3 reads CASSRTGTNTGELFF. CDR3 nucleotides: TGTGCCAGCTCGAGGACAGGCACGAACACCGGGGAGCTGTTTTTT.

The CDR3 protein is CASSLDPGLGTEAFF. In DNA, the CDR3 is TGCGCCAGCAGCTTGGATCCAGGGTTAGGGACTGAAGCTTTCTTT. The chain uses TRBV5-1 and TRBJ1-1; a weak D match, TRBD1 (5 bases). The CDR3 is 15 amino acids. V was trimmed by 0 bases and J by 5 bases, leaving 14 bases between them. The germline V gene has CDR1 SGHRS and CDR2 YFSETQ.

This clonotype has a handful of counts. This sequence joins TRBV20-1 and TRBJ1-4, with D perhaps TRBD1 (5 bases). Trimming removed 5 bases at V and 5 bases at J, with 12 bases between. The CDR3 is 13 residues long. Germline lookup yields CDR1 DFQATT and CDR2 SNEGSKA (reference sequence). CDR3 protein: CSASTGENEKLFF. The DNA of the CDR3 is TGCAGTGCTTCGACGGGGGAGAATGAAAAACTGTTTTTT.

V gene TRBV7-2 combines with J gene TRBJ2-3; 8 bases are shared with TRBD2. The CDR3 length is 17 residues. Germline V gene lookup returns CDR1 SGHTA and CDR2 FQGNSA. V was clipped by 7 bases and J by 6 bases; unmatched bases: 18. CDR3 amino acids: CASTAPESGSGRDTQYF. In DNA, the CDR3 is TGTGCCAGCACCGCACCCGAAAGCGGGAGTGGTCGGGATACGCAGTATTTT. The variable domain in full, with the rest retrieved from reference TRBV7-2 and TRBJ2-3, is GAGVSQSPSNKVTEKGKDVELRCDPISGHTALYWYRQSLGQGLEFLIYFQGNSAPDKSGLPSDRFSAERTGGSVSTLTIQRTQQEDSAVYLCASTAPESGSGRDTQYFGPGTRLTVL.

The chain uses TRBV12-3 or TRBV12-4 and TRBJ2-2; D is perhaps TRBD1 (5 bases). The CDR3 is 14 amino acids. V lost 2 bases to trimming and J lost 5 bases, with 9 bases between them. The CDR3 loop reads CASSLSQGTGELFF. The CDR3 coding sequence is TGTGCCAGCAGTTTATCCCAGGGAACCGGGGAGCTGTTTTTT.

A few counts support this clonotype. The V and J genes are TRBV10-2 and TRBJ2-2; 10 nucleotides align to TRBD1. V trimming: 8 bases; J trimming: 4 bases; junction bases outside the gene matches: 10. Per the germline V gene, CDR1 is WSHSY and CDR2 is SAAADI. This CDR3 is 16 amino acids long. CDR3 nucleotide sequence: TGCGCCAGCGGAGACAGGGGGCGGGTTGGCACCGGGGAGCTGTTTTTT. It codes for CASGDRGRVGTGELFF.

The rearrangement joins TRBV2 to TRBJ1-4; D is ambiguous. The germline V gene encodes CDR1 SNHLY and CDR2 FYNNEI. V was pared by 5 bases and J by 5 bases, with 12 bases between. This CDR3 has 14 residues. The CDR3 nucleotides are TGTGCCAGCAGTTGGACGGTAGTAAATGAAAAACTGTTTTTT. It is translated as CASSWTVVNEKLFF.

There are a few counts of this clonotype. The rearrangement links TRBV5-1 to TRBJ1-1; a weak D match, TRBD1 (5 bases). In germline, CDR1 is SGHRS, CDR2 YFSETQ. CDR3 length: 14 amino acids. Trimming shortened V by 4 bases and J by 3 bases, and 13 bases separated the two germline ends. The CDR3 DNA reads TGCGCCAGCAGCCGTGGCGGGGGGGACACTGAAGCTTTCTTT. This sequence encodes CASSRGGGDTEAFF.

This clonotype was seen a few times. This chain links TRBV5-1 with TRBJ2-1, with 8 bases identical to TRBD1. The junction had 5 bases not matched to a gene; V was cut back by 4 bases and J by 2 bases. There are 15 residues in the CDR3. Germline assignment: CDR1 SGHRS and CDR2 YFSETQ. The CDR3 protein is CASSPTGEAYNEQFF. The CDR3 bases are TGCGCCAGCAGCCCGACAGGGGAGGCCTACAATGAGCAGTTCTTC.

In this sample, this clonotype turned up many times. The V call is TRBV4-1, the J call TRBJ1-5; no clear D gene. The CDR3 spans 16 residues. CDR1 and CDR2 (germline): MGHRA, YSYEKL. V shed 4 bases and J shed 4 bases, with 17 bases lying between them. In DNA, the CDR3 is TGCGCCAGCAGCCCCCCGCGGCAGAACCTTAATCAGCCCCAGCATTTT. This encodes CASSPPRQNLNQPQHF.

This clonotype was seen more than once but under ten times. DNA for the CDR3: TGCAGCGTTAAGAGGGAAACGTGGGAGACCCAGTACTTC. This translates into CSVKRETWETQYF. The chain has TRBV29-1 and TRBJ2-5; D perhaps matches TRBD2 (5 bases). The CDR3 extends over 13 amino acids. Germline values: CDR1 SQVTM, CDR2 ANQGSEA. Trimming removed 5 bases at V and 5 bases at J, with 15 bases between.

This chain uses TRBV20-1 with TRBJ2-2; TRBD2 aligns across 7 bases. This CDR3 is 15 amino acids long. Germline CDR1 reads DFQATT; CDR2 reads SNEGSKA (reference sequence). Unmatched junction bases numbered 6, after V lost 0 bases and J lost 5 bases. CDR3 residues: CSAREGTGGTGELFF. In DNA form, the CDR3 reads TGCAGTGCTAGAGAAGGGACGGGGGGAACCGGGGAGCTGTTTTTT.

This chain uses TRBV29-1 with TRBJ1-5; D may be TRBD1 (5 bases). Trimming removed 4 bases from V and 0 bases from J, with 7 bases in between. The germline gives CDR1 SQVTM, CDR2 ANQGSEA. The CDR3 has 13 residues. DNA of the CDR3: TGCAGCGTTGGGACAAATAGCAATCAGCCCCAGCATTTT. Translating it yields CSVGTNSNQPQHF. The full variable domain, in which reference TRBV29-1 and TRBJ1-5 provide the parts outside the CDR3, is SAVISQKPSRDICQRGTSLTIQCQVDSQVTMMFWYRQQPGQSLTLIATANQGSEATYESGFVIDKFPISRPNLTFSTLTVSNMSPEDSSIYLCSVGTNSNQPQHFGDGTRLSIL.

A few counts support this clonotype. The chain combines TRBV2 with TRBJ2-7, with D tentatively TRBD1 or TRBD2 (5 bases each). Looked up from germline, CDR1 is SNHLY and CDR2 is FYNNEI. The CDR3 is 12 residues long. The V and J ends lost 7 bases and 6 bases respectively, with 13 bases between them. The CDR3 loop reads CASNRDRGEQYF. The CDR3 DNA reads TGTGCCAGCAACCGGGACCGCGGCGAGCAGTACTTC.

The chain has TRBV4-1 and TRBJ2-1; the D gene could be TRBD1 or TRBD2 (5 bases each). Trimming cost V 0 bases and J 9 bases, with 12 bases left between them. The CDR3 length is 14 residues. Germline CDR1 MGHRA, CDR2 YSYEKL. The CDR3 region has the DNA TGCGCCAGCAGCCAAGACCGGGGCTTGAGTGAGCAGTTCTTC. Its translation: CASSQDRGLSEQFF.

The chain is built from TRBV19 and TRBJ2-1; 8 bases are a match to TRBD1. Germline CDR1 is LNHDA and CDR2 is SQIVND (reference sequence). V shed 4 bases and J 11 bases; nucleotides not matched to a gene: 7. The CDR3 is made up of 13 amino acids. This chain's CDR3 is CASSRTGNGKQFF. The DNA for the CDR3 is TGTGCCAGTAGTAGGACAGGGAATGGTAAGCAGTTCTTC.

This rearrangement joins TRBV20-1 to TRBJ2-7; 12 bases agree with TRBD1. Germline CDR1 DFQATT, CDR2 SNEGSKA (reference sequence). The trim removed 6 bases at V and 6 bases at J, leaving 9 bases unmatched. The CDR3 consists of 14 residues. Here the CDR3 DNA reads TGCAGTGCCGAGTTGGGACAGGGGGCCTCCGAGCAGTACTTC. As protein: CSAELGQGASEQYF.

This sequence joins TRBV2 and TRBJ2-5; D remains ambiguous. This CDR3 has 14 amino acids. Trimming shortened V by 5 bases and J by 2 bases, and 12 bases separated the two germline ends. Per germline, CDR1 SNHLY and CDR2 FYNNEI. CDR3 sequence: CASSFRTGQETQYF. CDR3 in DNA: TGTGCCAGCAGTTTTAGGACGGGTCAAGAGACCCAGTACTTC.

This chain uses TRBV4-1 with TRBJ2-5, with D perhaps TRBD1 or TRBD2 (5 bases each). Germline V gene lookup returns CDR1 MGHRA and CDR2 YSYEKL. The CDR3 is made up of 15 amino acids. The V end lost 3 bases, the J end lost 7 bases, and 18 bases lay between the germline ends. The CDR3 here is CASSHLEGPLGTQYF. The CDR3 nucleotides are TGCGCCAGCAGCCACCTAGAGGGACCACTGGGGACCCAGTACTTC.